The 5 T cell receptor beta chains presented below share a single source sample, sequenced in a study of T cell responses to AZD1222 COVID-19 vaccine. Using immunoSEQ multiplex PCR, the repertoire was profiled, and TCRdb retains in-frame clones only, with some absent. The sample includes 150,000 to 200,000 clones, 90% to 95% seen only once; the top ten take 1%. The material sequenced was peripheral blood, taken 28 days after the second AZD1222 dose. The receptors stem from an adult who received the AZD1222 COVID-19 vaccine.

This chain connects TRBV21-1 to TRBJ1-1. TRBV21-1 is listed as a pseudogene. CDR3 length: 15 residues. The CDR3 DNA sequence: TGTGCCAGCAGCCCGGGGGGGGGCGGCGGCACTGAAGCTTTCTTT. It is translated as CASSPGGGGGTEAFF.

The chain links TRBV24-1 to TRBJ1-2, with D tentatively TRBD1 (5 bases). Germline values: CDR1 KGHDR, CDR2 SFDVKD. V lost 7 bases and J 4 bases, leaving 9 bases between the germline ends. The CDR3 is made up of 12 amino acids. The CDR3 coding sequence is TGTGCCACCAGCCAGGGTGGCTATGGCTACACCTTC. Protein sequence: CATSQGGYGYTF.

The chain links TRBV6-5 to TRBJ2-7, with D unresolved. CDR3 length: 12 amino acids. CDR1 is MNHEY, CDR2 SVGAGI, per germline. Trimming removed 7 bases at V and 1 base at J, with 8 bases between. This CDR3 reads CASNPPSYEQYF. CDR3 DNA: TGTGCCAGCAACCCCCCATCCTACGAGCAGTACTTC.

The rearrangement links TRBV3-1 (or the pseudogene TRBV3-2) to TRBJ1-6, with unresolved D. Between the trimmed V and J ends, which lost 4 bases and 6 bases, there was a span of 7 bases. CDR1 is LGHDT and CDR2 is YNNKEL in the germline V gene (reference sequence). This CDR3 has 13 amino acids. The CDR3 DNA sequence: TGTGCCAGCAGCCCACAGCCTAATTCACCCCTCCACTTT. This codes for CASSPQPNSPLHF.

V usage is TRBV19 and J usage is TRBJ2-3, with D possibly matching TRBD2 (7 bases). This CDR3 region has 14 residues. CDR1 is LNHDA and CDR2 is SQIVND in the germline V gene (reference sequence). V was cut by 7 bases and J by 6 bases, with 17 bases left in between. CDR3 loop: CASTLGGAADTQYF. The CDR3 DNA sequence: TGTGCCAGTACCCTAGGGGGGGCAGCCGATACGCAGTATTTT.